Listed here are 9 T cell receptor beta chains from one sample, sequenced in a study of spatial heterogeneity in lung cancer. A single record per CDR3 protein comes from TCRdb applying MiXCR to the 5' RACE reads. The sample lists 11,000 or so distinct CDR3 sequences; 3.7% were seen once. Time point reported: sample taken at primary tumor resection. The sequencing used PBMCs, collected at surgery. The receptors were gathered from a female donor with early-stage non-small cell lung cancer.

In its sample, this clonotype was seen a few times. The J gene is TRBJ2-7, the V gene TRBV7-2, with TRBD1 identical over 8 bases. Unmatched junction bases numbered 9, after V lost 5 bases and J lost 0 bases. This CDR3 contains 16 residues. Germline-derived CDR1 and CDR2 are SGHTA and FQGNSA. The chain's CDR3 is CASSLTGTGISYEQYF. DNA for the CDR3: TGTGCCAGCAGCCTCACCGGGACAGGCATCTCCTACGAGCAGTACTTC.

This clonotype has a count of ten or more. This sequence joins TRBV7-2 and TRBJ2-5; no reliable D call. Trimming pared 5 bases from V and 1 base from J, leaving 14 bases between. The CDR3 is 15 residues long. The V gene's germline CDR1 is SGHTA and CDR2 FQGNSA. CDR3: CASSPMTGFQETQYF. CDR3 DNA: TGTGCCAGCAGCCCTATGACTGGGTTCCAAGAGACCCAGTACTTC.

This clonotype was counted between two and nine times. The V call is TRBV14, the J call TRBJ1-1; 9 bases are shared with TRBD1. Germline trimming cut 4 bases from V and 4 bases from J; bases unmatched to any gene: 4. The CDR3 is 14 amino acids. Germline CDR1 is SGHDN and CDR2 is FVKESK. The CDR3 coding sequence is TGTGCCAGCAGCCGAGTGACAGGGGGCACTGAAGCTTTCTTT. Encoded protein: CASSRVTGGTEAFF.

J is TRBJ2-1 and V is TRBV23-1; no reliable D call. TRBV23-1 is sorted into the ORF group, with uncertain function. V was trimmed by 4 bases and J by 7 bases, leaving 5 bases between them. The CDR3 runs 11 residues. This CDR3 is CASSRENEQFF. The CDR3 bases are TGCGCCAGCAGTCGGGAAAATGAGCAGTTCTTC.

This clonotype has a count of ten or more. The J gene is TRBJ2-3, the V gene TRBV10-3, with 7 bases lining up with TRBD1. Germline V CDR1 and CDR2: ENHRY, SYGVKD. The CDR3 has 14 residues. Trimming cost V 4 bases and J 4 bases; bases outside gene matches: 5. This chain's CDR3 is CAISVRQGSDTQYF. CDR3 coding DNA: TGTGCCATCAGTGTGAGACAGGGTTCAGATACGCAGTATTTT.

This clonotype was recorded at least ten times. The chain is built from TRBV7-2 and TRBJ1-6, with 8 bases aligning to TRBD1. V lost 4 bases to trimming and J lost 7 bases; unmatched junction nucleotides: 12. The germline V gene has CDR1 SGHTA and CDR2 FQGNSA. CDR3 length: 17 amino acids. CDR3 sequence (DNA): TGTGCCAGCAGCTCCCGGACGATTAGGACAGGGAATTCACCCCTCCACTTT. Protein product: CASSSRTIRTGNSPLHF.

This clonotype was detected many times. The chain carries TRBV28 and TRBJ1-2; D perhaps matches TRBD1 (6 bases). CDR3 length: 12 amino acids. V lost 2 bases, J lost 7 bases, and 8 bases lay in between. The germline gives CDR1 MDHEN, CDR2 SYDVKM. The CDR3 nucleotides are TGTGCCAGCAGTTTAAGGGGGGCTGGCTACACCTTC. The encoded protein is CASSLRGAGYTF.

This clonotype was detected ten times or more. The chain uses TRBV3-1 and TRBJ2-1; D is ambiguous. The V and J ends lost 3 bases and 4 bases respectively, with 13 bases between them. Looked up from germline, CDR1 is LGHDT and CDR2 is YNNKEL (reference sequence). The CDR3 is 15 residues long. CDR3 region: CASSQGLLAYNEQFF. The DNA of the CDR3 is TGTGCCAGCAGCCAGGGCCTGCTGGCTTACAATGAGCAGTTCTTC.

This clonotype was detected ten times or more. The V call is TRBV5-1, the J call TRBJ2-5, with D perhaps assigned TRBD1 or TRBD2 (6 bases each). The CDR3 is made up of 16 amino acids. Trimming stripped 0 bases from V and 2 bases from J, with 14 bases between. The V gene's germline CDR1 is SGHRS and CDR2 YFSETQ. CDR3: CASSLEGGHGQETQYF. In DNA, the CDR3 is TGCGCCAGCAGCTTGGAGGGGGGACACGGACAAGAGACCCAGTACTTC. The variable domain in full, completed from reference TRBV5-1 and TRBJ2-5, reads KAGVTQTPRYLIKTRGQQVTLSCSPISGHRSVSWYQQTPGQGLQFLFEYFSETQRNKGNFPGRFSGRQFSNSRSEMNVSTLELGDSALYLCASSLEGGHGQETQYFGPGTRLLVL.